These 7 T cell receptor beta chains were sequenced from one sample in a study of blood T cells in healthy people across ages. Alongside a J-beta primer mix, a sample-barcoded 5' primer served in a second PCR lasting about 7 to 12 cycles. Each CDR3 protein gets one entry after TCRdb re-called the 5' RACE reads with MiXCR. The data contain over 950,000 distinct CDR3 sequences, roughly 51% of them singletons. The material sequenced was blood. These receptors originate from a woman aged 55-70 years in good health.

The CDR3 here is CASSLEWQGTNEKLFF. DNA for the CDR3: TGTGCCAGCAGCTTAGAGTGGCAGGGAACTAATGAAAAACTGTTTTTT. V gene TRBV11-2 combines with J gene TRBJ1-4, with D maybe TRBD1 (5 bases). Germline CDR1 SGHAT, CDR2 FQNNGV. The CDR3 loop spans 16 amino acids. V gave up 0 bases and J gave up 1 base, with 9 bases separating them.

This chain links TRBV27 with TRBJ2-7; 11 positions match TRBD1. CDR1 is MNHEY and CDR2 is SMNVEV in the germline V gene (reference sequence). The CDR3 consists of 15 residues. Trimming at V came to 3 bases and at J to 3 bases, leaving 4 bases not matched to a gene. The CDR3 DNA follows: TGTGCCAGCAGTTTCAGGACAGGGGGCCGCTACGAGCAGTACTTC. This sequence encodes CASSFRTGGRYEQYF.

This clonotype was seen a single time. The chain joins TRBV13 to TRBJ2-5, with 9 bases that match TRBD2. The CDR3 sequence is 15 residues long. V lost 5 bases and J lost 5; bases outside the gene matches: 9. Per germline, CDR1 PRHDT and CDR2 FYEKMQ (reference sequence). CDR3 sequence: CASSPRREGLETQYF. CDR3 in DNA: TGTGCCAGCAGCCCGAGGCGGGAGGGCCTGGAGACCCAGTACTTC.

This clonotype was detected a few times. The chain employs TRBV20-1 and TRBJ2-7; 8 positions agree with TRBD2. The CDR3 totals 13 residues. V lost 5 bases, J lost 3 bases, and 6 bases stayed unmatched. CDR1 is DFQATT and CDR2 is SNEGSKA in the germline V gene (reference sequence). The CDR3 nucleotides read TGCAGTGCTGAGCCGGGACTAGGCTACGAGCAGTACTTC. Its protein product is CSAEPGLGYEQYF.

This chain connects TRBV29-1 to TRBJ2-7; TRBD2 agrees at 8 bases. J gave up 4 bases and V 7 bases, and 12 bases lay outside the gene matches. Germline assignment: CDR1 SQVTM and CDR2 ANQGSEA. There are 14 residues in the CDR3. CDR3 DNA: TGCAGCGCCCGGGCGGGACTAGTACCTTACGAGCAGTACTTC. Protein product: CSARAGLVPYEQYF.

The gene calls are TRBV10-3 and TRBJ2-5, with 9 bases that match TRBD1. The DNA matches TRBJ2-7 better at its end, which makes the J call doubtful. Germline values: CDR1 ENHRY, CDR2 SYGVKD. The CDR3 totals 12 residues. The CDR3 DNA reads TGTGCCATCAGACAGGGGGCCACCGAGCAGTACTTC. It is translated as CAIRQGATEQYF.

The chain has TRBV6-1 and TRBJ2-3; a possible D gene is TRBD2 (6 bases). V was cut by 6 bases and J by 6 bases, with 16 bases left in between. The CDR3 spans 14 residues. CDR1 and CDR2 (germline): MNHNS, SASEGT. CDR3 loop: CASRGDLRWDTQYF. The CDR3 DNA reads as TGTGCCAGCAGAGGGGACTTACGGTGGGATACGCAGTATTTT.